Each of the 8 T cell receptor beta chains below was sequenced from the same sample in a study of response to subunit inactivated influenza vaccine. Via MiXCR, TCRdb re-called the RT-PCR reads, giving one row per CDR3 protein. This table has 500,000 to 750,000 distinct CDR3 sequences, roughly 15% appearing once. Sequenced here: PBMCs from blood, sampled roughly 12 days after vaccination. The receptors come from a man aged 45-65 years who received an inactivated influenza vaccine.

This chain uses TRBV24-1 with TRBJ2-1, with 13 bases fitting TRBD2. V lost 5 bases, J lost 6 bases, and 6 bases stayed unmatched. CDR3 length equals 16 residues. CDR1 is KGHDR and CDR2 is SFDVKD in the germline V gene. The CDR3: CATSGRRTSGSNEQFF. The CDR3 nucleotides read TGTGCCACCAGTGGCCGACGGACTAGCGGGAGCAATGAGCAGTTCTTC.

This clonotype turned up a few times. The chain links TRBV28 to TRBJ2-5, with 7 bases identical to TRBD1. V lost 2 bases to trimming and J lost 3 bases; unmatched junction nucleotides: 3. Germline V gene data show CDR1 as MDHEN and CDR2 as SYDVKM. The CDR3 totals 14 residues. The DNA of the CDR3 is TGTGCCAGCAGTTTACGAGGACAGGAAGAGACCCAGTACTTC. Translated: CASSLRGQEETQYF.

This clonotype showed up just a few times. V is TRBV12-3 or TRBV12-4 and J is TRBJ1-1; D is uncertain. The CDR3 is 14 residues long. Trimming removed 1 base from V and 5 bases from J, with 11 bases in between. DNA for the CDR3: TGTGCCAGCAGTTTAGAAAGTTCCCTGACTGAAGCTTTCTTT. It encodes CASSLESSLTEAFF.

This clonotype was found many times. CDR3 DNA: TGTGCCAGCAGCTTAGTTGGGGGATACAATGAGCAGTTCTTC. This translates into CASSLVGGYNEQFF. The V call is TRBV11-1, the J call TRBJ2-1; D is possibly TRBD1 or TRBD2 (5 bases each). Trimming took 1 base from V and 4 from J, leaving 8 bases between them. The CDR3 length is 14 residues. Germline V gives CDR1 SGHAT, CDR2 FQDESV (reference sequence).

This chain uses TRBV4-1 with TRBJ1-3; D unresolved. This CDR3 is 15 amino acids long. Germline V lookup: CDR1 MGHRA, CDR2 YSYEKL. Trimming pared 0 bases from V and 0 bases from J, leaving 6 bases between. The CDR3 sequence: CASSQEQVSGNTIYF. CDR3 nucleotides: TGCGCCAGCAGCCAAGAGCAGGTCTCTGGAAACACCATATATTTT.

CDR3 protein: CATSRGGASGRANEQFF. The DNA of the CDR3 is TGTGCCACCAGCAGAGGGGGGGCTAGCGGGAGAGCGAATGAGCAGTTCTTC. This chain links TRBV15 with TRBJ2-1; 10 positions match TRBD2. V lost 1 base to trimming and J lost 7 bases; unmatched junction nucleotides: 10. CDR3 length: 17 amino acids. Germline CDR1 reads LNHNV; CDR2 reads YYDKDF (reference sequence). Full variable domain (outside the CDR3, taken from reference TRBV15 and TRBJ2-1): DAMVIQNPRYQVTQFGKPVTLSCSQTLNHNVMYWYQQKSSQAPKLLFHYYDKDFNNEADTPDNFQSRRPNTSFCFLDIRSPGLGDTAMYLCATSRGGASGRANEQFFGPGTRLTVL.

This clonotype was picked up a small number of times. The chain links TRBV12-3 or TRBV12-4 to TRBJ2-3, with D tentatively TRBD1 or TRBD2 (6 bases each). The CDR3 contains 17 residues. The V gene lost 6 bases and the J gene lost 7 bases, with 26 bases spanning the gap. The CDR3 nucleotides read TGTGCCAGCAGCCGCGGAGGGCACAGGGACCGCGGGTATACGCAGTATTTT. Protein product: CASSRGGHRDRGYTQYF.

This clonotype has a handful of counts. The CDR3 DNA reads as TGCAGTGCTAGAGGGACTAGCGGCAACCAAGAGACCCAGTACTTC. This gives the protein CSARGTSGNQETQYF. The chain uses TRBV20-1 and TRBJ2-5; 10 bases line up with TRBD2. The germline CDR1 and CDR2 sequences are DFQATT and SNEGSKA (reference sequence). CDR3 length: 15 amino acids. With V trimmed by 1 base and J by 0 bases, 2 bases remained unmatched.